This T cell receptor (beta chain) was sequenced in a study of T cell responses to AZD1222 COVID-19 vaccine. The study's findings and limits: The span of vaccine-associated CD4 TCRs extended across spike, with dominance at 160-218 and 743-854. Increases in Spike-specific TCR breadth and depth were seen after two AZD1222 doses.

CDR3 length: 15 residues. Germline V lookup: CDR1 SGHRS, CDR2 YFSETQ. The V and J ends lost 3 bases and 3 bases respectively, with 12 bases between them. A note on this clone: Its target is not known.

The data were produced by immunoSEQ multiplex PCR, yet TCRdb's version contains in-frame clones alone and is incomplete. Here the sample spans about 130,000 clones, roughly 88% being singletons. The sequence was obtained from an adult in good health. The rearrangement links TRBV5-1 to TRBJ1-4; tentative D call: TRBD1 (6 bases). Sequencing used peripheral blood, obtained on day 0 of AZD1222 vaccination. In nucleotides, the CDR3 is TGCGCCAGCAGCTCTGACAGGAGGCCTAATGAAAAACTGTTTTTT. This codes for CASSSDRRPNEKLFF.